In this sample, the clone carrying this T cell receptor beta chain turned up once. Its antigen remains unidentified. Germline V lookup: CDR1 WSHSY, CDR2 SAAADI. Trimming took off 7 bases at V and 4 bases at J, with 14 bases between the two ends. CDR3 size: 14 residues. This entry comes from a study of shared clonotypes between healthy human individuals. Turning to the study itself: Per donor, CD8 memory used one plate, CD8 naive used two, CD4 memory used three and CD4 naive used three. Study conclusions and caveats: Four donors held approximately 5% of naive CD4 clonotypes in common. Clonotypes not shared had lower generation probabilities than those common to all four donors.

Replicate sorted-subset PCRs were loaded with roughly 190 ng DNA, 30,000 to 35,000 T cell genomes. TCRdb keeps only in-frame clones here, not all; method: immunoSEQ multiplex PCR. The sample lists 1,400,000 or so clones, about 98.5% seen once, with around 0.33% in the top ten. The source of this sequence is a man aged 30 to 45 in good health. The chain carries TRBV10-2 and TRBJ2-1; possibly TRBD2 for D (6 bases). Sequenced material: naive CD4+ T cells sorted from blood. The subset denotes: CD45RA+ positively selected. The DNA for the CDR3 is TGCGCCAGCACGGCAATAGCGGTGTACAATGAGCAGTTCTTC. This gives the protein CASTAIAVYNEQFF.